Each of the 24 T cell receptor beta chains below was sequenced from the same sample in a study of tumor-infiltrating lymphocytes in primary liver carcinoma. The investigators made TCR beta cDNA from roughly 0.55 ug total RNA, using a constant-region primer. A slightly modified ARM-PCR protocol with three nested multiplex PCR rounds produced these TCR beta libraries. For roughly 10 cycles apiece, the opening two PCR rounds ran with TRBV1-TRBV30 forward primers and a C-beta reverse primer. TCRdb called the multiplex PCR reads again in MiXCR, with one record for every CDR3 protein. The sample lists fewer than 400,000 distinct CDR3 sequences, around three fifths seen once, with about 15% in the top ten. Out of unsorted whole blood came the blood RNA, and germline DNA was extracted as well. Sequencing was performed on peripheral blood. Receptors originate from a woman aged 25 to 39 with primary liver carcinoma and hepatitis B virus infection.

The chain combines TRBV4-2 with TRBJ2-3; tentatively, D is TRBD1 (6 bases). The germline gives CDR1 LGHNA, CDR2 YNFKEQ. V was pared by 3 bases and J by 3 bases, with 16 bases between. The CDR3 has 16 residues. CDR3 protein: CASSQPGQRGTDTQYF. CDR3 DNA sequence: TGTGCCAGCAGCCAGCCCGGACAGAGGGGGACAGATACGCAGTATTTT.

This clonotype was counted at least ten times. The gene calls are TRBV13 and TRBJ2-1; no firm D call. V lost 1 base and J 6 bases, leaving 4 bases between the germline ends. The CDR3 sequence is 12 residues long. Germline V CDR1 and CDR2: PRHDT, FYEKMQ (reference sequence). In nucleotides, the CDR3 is TGTGCCAGCAGCTTAGTGCGCAATGAGCAGTTCTTC. Amino acids: CASSLVRNEQFF. Complete variable domain (other parts from reference TRBV13 and TRBJ2-1): AAGVIQSPRHLIKEKRETATLKCYPIPRHDTVYWYQQGPGQDPQFLISFYEKMQSDKGSIPDRFSAQQFSDYHSELNMSSLELGDSALYFCASSLVRNEQFFGPGTRLTVL.

This clonotype was seen a few times. The rearrangement links TRBV6-5 to TRBJ1-5, with 9 bases identical to TRBD1. Trimming at V came to 6 bases and at J to 5 bases, leaving 5 bases not matched to a gene. The CDR3 runs to 14 residues. Germline lookup yields CDR1 MNHEY and CDR2 SVGAGI. The CDR3 region has the DNA TGTGCCAGCAGCCGGGACAGGGTCCATCAGCCCCAGCATTTT. Amino acids: CASSRDRVHQPQHF.

J is TRBJ2-6 and V is TRBV7-8; D is unresolved. CDR3 length: 12 residues. V was cut by 3 bases and J by 13 bases, with 10 bases left in between. Per germline, CDR1 SGHVS and CDR2 FQNEAQ. The CDR3 DNA is TGTGCCAGCAGCTTTGCAGAAAGGGTCCTGACTTTC. Its translation: CASSFAERVLTF. Full variable domain (missing parts from reference TRBV7-8 and TRBJ2-6): GAGVSQSPRYKVAKRGQDVALRCDPISGHVSLFWYQQALGQGPEFLTYFQNEAQLDKSGLPSDRFFAERPEGSVSTLKIQRTQQEDSAVYLCASSFAERVLTFGAGSRLTVL.

Of note for this clonotype: A much larger clone differs from this one at a single base, so this may be a read error. The chain recombines TRBV4-2 with TRBJ2-7; 13 bases are shared with TRBD2. The germline V gene has CDR1 LGHNA and CDR2 YNFKEQ. The CDR3 is 16 amino acids. The V and J ends lost 4 bases and 3 bases, in that order; junction bases with no gene match: 6. The CDR3 sequence: CASSLSGLAGDYEQYF. The CDR3 coding sequence is TGTGCCAGCAGCCTCTCCGGACTAGCGGGAGACTACGAGCAGTACTTC.

This clonotype was counted a single time. Since a much larger clone is just one base distant, this may be a read error. The J gene is TRBJ2-7, the V gene TRBV4-1; 9 nucleotides match TRBD1. Germline V gene sequence: CDR1 MGHRA, CDR2 YSYEKL. This CDR3 comprises 13 residues. The CDR3 DNA is TGCGCCAACAGCTGGGACAGGGACTACGAGCAGTACTTC. Residues: CANSWDRDYEQYF.

About this clonotype itself: The junction differs from germline at one of its ends, possibly a read error. This chain uses TRBV6-5 with TRBJ2-2; D is unclear. The germline V gene encodes CDR1 MNHEY and CDR2 SVGAGI. The CDR3 has 13 residues. The CDR3 spells CVSSYRPTGELFF. Here the CDR3 DNA reads TGTGTCAGCAGTTACCGCCCCACCGGGGAGCTGTTTTTT.

The J gene is TRBJ1-2, the V gene TRBV6-6; 8 bases fit TRBD1. The CDR3 runs to 13 residues. Germline V gene data show CDR1 as MNHNY and CDR2 as SVGAGI (reference sequence). The V segment lost 6 bases and the J segment 7 bases; nucleotides outside the gene matches: 7. For the CDR3, the DNA is TGTGCCAGCAGACCGACAGGGGCAGGTGGCTACACCTTC. Protein product: CASRPTGAGGYTF.

The chain couples TRBV1 to TRBJ2-5. TRBV1 is a listed pseudogene. The CDR3 totals 11 residues. CDR3 DNA: TGCACCAGCAACCTAGAAGGGACCCAGTACTTC. This gives the protein CTSNLEGTQYF.

In regard to this clonotype: This could be a read error, since a much larger clone is one nucleotide away. The chain combines TRBV29-1 with TRBJ2-1; the match to TRBD2 covers 10 bases. Trimming cost V 6 bases and J 8 bases; bases outside gene matches: 10. The CDR3 is 14 residues long. The V gene's germline CDR1 is SQVTM and CDR2 ANQGSEA. The CDR3 loop reads CSVISGRNIYEQFF. DNA for the CDR3: TGCAGCGTGATTAGCGGGAGGAATATCTATGAGCAGTTCTTC.

Details on this clonotype: A read error may explain this, as a much larger clone is one base away. The gene calls are TRBV29-1 and TRBJ1-1; D ambiguous. Germline values: CDR1 SQVTM, CDR2 ANQGSEA. The CDR3 runs to 12 residues. The CDR3 region has the DNA TGCAGCGCCGAGCGGATGAACACTGAAGTTTTCTTT. As protein: CSAERMNTEVFF.

With regard to this clonotype: Just one base apart from a much larger clone, this may be a read error. The chain uses TRBV12-3 or TRBV12-4 and TRBJ2-1; D is undetermined. V lost 5 bases to trimming and J lost 9 bases, with 14 bases between them. The CDR3 runs to 13 residues. CDR3 protein: CASSIGSGPEQFF. The CDR3 DNA sequence: TGTGCCAGCAGTATTGGAAGTGGCCCTGAGCAGTTCTTC.

Points on this clonotype: At one end, the junction sequence differs from germline, possibly due to a read error. The gene calls are TRBV11-3 and TRBJ2-6; 7 bases line up with TRBD2. The germline V gene encodes CDR1 SGHNT and CDR2 YENEEA. The CDR3 has 21 residues. The CDR3 nucleotides are TGTGCCAGCAGCTTAGATCAGATCCGGCCTAGCGGTAGCTTTGGGGTCAACGTCCTGACTTTC. It specifies CASSLDQIRPSGSFGVNVLTF.

With respect to this clonotype: A read error may be the cause here, since a much bigger clone is one base away. The V and J genes are TRBV4-1 and TRBJ2-3; maybe TRBD2 (5 bases). Trimming took 4 bases from V and 4 from J, leaving 12 bases between them. The CDR3 totals 14 residues. Germline CDR1 and CDR2: MGHRA and YSYEKL. CDR3 coding DNA: TGCGCCAGCAGCCCCCGGGATGGTCCAGATACGCAGTATTTT. This sequence encodes CASSPRDGPDTQYF.

This clonotype was seen a handful of times. J is TRBJ2-1 and V is TRBV12-3 or TRBV12-4; no clear D. Trimming cost V 6 bases and J 3 bases, with 15 bases left between them. The CDR3 has 15 residues. The CDR3 reads CASSQDPQSYNEQFF. For the CDR3, the DNA is TGTGCCAGCAGCCAAGATCCCCAGAGCTACAATGAGCAGTTCTTC.

This chain joins TRBV6-5 and TRBJ2-2, with D maybe TRBD2 (5 bases). Germline assignment: CDR1 MNHEY and CDR2 SVGAGI. CDR3 length: 13 residues. V gave up 0 bases and J gave up 12 bases, with 11 bases separating them. The CDR3 nucleotides read TGTGCCAGCAGTTACTCGCCTGGGGAGAAGCTGTTTTTT. It yields the protein CASSYSPGEKLFF.

The rearrangement joins TRBV21-1 to TRBJ2-1; the table assigns TRBD1, which was not confirmed against the DNA. TRBV21-1 is a known pseudogene. The CDR3 is made up of 16 amino acids. Here the CDR3 reads CTSSKGQWVGYNEQFF. For the CDR3, the DNA is TGTACCAGCAGCAAGGGACAGTGGGTCGGGTACAATGAGCAGTTCTTC.

As to this clonotype: A single base separates this from a much larger clone, so it may be a read error. The V call is TRBV12-3 or TRBV12-4, the J call TRBJ2-6, with D maybe TRBD2 (5 bases). The CDR3 spans 15 residues. In DNA, the CDR3 is TGTGCCAGAAGTTCCCCGGGGACTGGGGCCAACGTCCTGACTTTC. It translates to CARSSPGTGANVLTF.

For this clonotype: Lacking the conserved final phenylalanine or tryptophan, this CDR3 likely reflects a read error. The J gene is TRBJ2-1, the V gene TRBV11-3, with 9 bases aligning to TRBD1. With 5 bases clipped from V and 8 bases from J, the junction kept 13 bases outside the gene matches. Germline V lookup: CDR1 SGHNT, CDR2 YENEEA. The CDR3 has 16 amino acids. The CDR3 sequence: CASSRRDRDYSYEQFV. The DNA of the CDR3 is TGTGCCAGCAGCCGTCGGGACAGGGATTACTCCTATGAGCAGTTCGTC.

This clonotype was recorded only once. CDR3 sequence: CASSHRRDFIPIGQFF. In nucleotides, the CDR3 is TGTGCCAGCAGCCACCGCAGGGATTTCATACCAATCGGGCAGTTCTTC. This rearrangement joins TRBV11-2 to TRBJ2-1, with a possible D match to TRBD1 (5 bases). CDR1 is SGHAT and CDR2 is FQNNGV in the germline V gene. The CDR3 runs to 16 residues. Between the trimmed V and J ends, which lost 5 bases and 12 bases, there was a span of 26 bases.

As to this clonotype: Possible read error: a much larger clone is one base away. The chain has TRBV4-1 and TRBJ2-7, with D perhaps TRBD2 (5 bases). Germline CDR1 and CDR2: MGHRA and YSYEKL. The CDR3 sequence is 13 residues long. V lost 1 base and J 7 bases, leaving 11 bases between the germline ends. This chain's CDR3 is CASSQGYRREQYF. The CDR3 DNA follows: TGCGCCAGCAGCCAAGGCTATAGGAGGGAGCAGTACTTC.

CDR3: CASSYSVSSTYEQYF. The DNA for the CDR3 is TGTGCCAGCAGTTACTCCGTATCATCCACCTACGAGCAGTACTTC. The chain is built from TRBV6-2 or TRBV6-3 and TRBJ2-7; D unresolved. The germline gives CDR1 MNHEY, CDR2 SVGEGT. Trimming left V 0 bases short and J 2 bases short, with 11 bases between. The CDR3 sequence is 15 residues long.

This clonotype was recorded many times. This rearrangement joins TRBV11-3 to TRBJ1-4; D is ambiguous. Trimming removed 1 base at V and 8 bases at J, with 8 bases between. Germline loops: CDR1 SGHNT, CDR2 YENEEA. The length of the CDR3 is 13 residues. CDR3 amino acids: CASSLGLGEKLFF. In nucleotides, the CDR3 is TGTGCCAGCAGCTTAGGTTTGGGGGAAAAACTGTTTTTT.

Many counts were recorded for this clonotype. V usage is TRBV4-3 and J usage is TRBJ1-4, with D hard to call. The CDR3 sequence is 14 residues long. Germline CDR1 LGHNA, CDR2 YSLEER. V lost 2 bases and J lost 8, with 12 bases in between. CDR3 DNA: TGCGCCAGCAGCCAATCCGTGTCCGTCGAAAAACTGTTTTTT. This sequence encodes CASSQSVSVEKLFF.